The 11 T cell receptor beta chains presented below share a single source sample, sequenced in a study of cytomegalovirus exposure and HLA in healthy donors. The PCR was carried out with 60 Vbeta primers and 13 Jbeta primers. Libraries were prepared by immunoSEQ multiplex PCR; TCRdb keeps only in-frame clonotypes and omits some of them. The table gives around 210,000 clones; the top ten clones make up more than 0.95% of it. Sequences were obtained from PBMCs. All receptors come from a girl aged 2 to 10 in good health and CMV-seropositive.

The chain couples TRBV5-1 to TRBJ2-1; 11 bases align to TRBD1. The CDR3 runs 19 residues. V shed 5 bases and J 6 bases; nucleotides not matched to a gene: 19. Germline V CDR1 and CDR2: SGHRS, YFSETQ. CDR3 residues: CASSGGQGAVEGPFNEQFF. CDR3 coding DNA: TGCGCCAGCAGTGGCGGACAGGGGGCCGTGGAGGGCCCCTTCAATGAGCAGTTCTTC.

The chain uses TRBV19 and TRBJ1-2, with D possibly matching TRBD1 (6 bases). The V gene lost 5 bases and the J gene lost 6 bases, with 16 bases spanning the gap. Germline assignment: CDR1 LNHDA and CDR2 SQIVND (reference sequence). The CDR3 is 14 amino acids. CDR3 residues: CASSLRLGADGYTF. CDR3 sequence (DNA): TGTGCCAGTAGTTTACGGCTGGGGGCGGATGGCTACACCTTC.

The chain recombines TRBV6-5 with TRBJ2-7; D might be TRBD2 (5 bases). Trimming cost V 7 bases and J 0 bases, with 13 bases left between them. The CDR3 contains 14 residues. Germline V lookup: CDR1 MNHEY, CDR2 SVGAGI. This CDR3 reads CASTGRSISYEQYF. The CDR3, as DNA: TGTGCCAGCACGGGGAGATCCATCTCCTACGAGCAGTACTTC.

This chain uses TRBV27 with TRBJ2-1; no firm D call. The germline V and J ends were trimmed by 5 bases and 2 bases, with 13 bases remaining between them. Germline CDR1 reads MNHEY; CDR2 reads SMNVEV (reference sequence). CDR3 size: 15 residues. The chain's CDR3 is CASSTTAQAYNEQFF. The CDR3 nucleotides read TGTGCCAGCAGTACCACAGCTCAAGCCTACAATGAGCAGTTCTTC.

This sequence joins TRBV5-5 and TRBJ2-2, with 7 bases fitting TRBD1. Per the germline V gene, CDR1 is SGHKS and CDR2 is YYEKEE (reference sequence). The V gene end was trimmed by 0 bases and the J gene end by 3 bases; junction bases not matched to a gene: 5. There are 16 residues in the CDR3. CDR3 sequence reads: CASSLVGGSDTGELFF. In DNA form, the CDR3 reads TGTGCCAGCAGCTTGGTAGGGGGCTCGGACACCGGGGAGCTGTTTTTT.

This chain links TRBV9 with TRBJ2-1, with 15 bases identical to TRBD2. V trimming: 4 bases; J trimming: 6 bases; junction bases outside the gene matches: 5. CDR1 SGDLS and CDR2 YYNGEE come from the germline V gene. CDR3 length: 16 amino acids. Here the CDR3 reads CASSLGLAGGPNEQFF. For the CDR3, the DNA is TGTGCCAGCAGCCTCGGACTAGCGGGAGGGCCCAATGAGCAGTTCTTC.

The chain is built from TRBV6-1 and TRBJ2-7; D may be TRBD2 (5 bases). The length of the CDR3 is 14 residues. Deletions cut 5 bases from V and 4 bases from J, with 15 bases between. From germline, CDR1 is MNHNS and CDR2 SASEGT. This CDR3 is CASSREPLGYEQYF. The CDR3 region has the DNA TGTGCCAGCAGTAGGGAGCCGCTAGGTTACGAGCAGTACTTC.

This chain connects TRBV27 to TRBJ1-1; D perhaps matches TRBD1 (6 bases). V lost 0 bases and J 4 bases, leaving 12 bases between the germline ends. Per germline, CDR1 MNHEY and CDR2 SMNVEV (reference sequence). The CDR3 covers 15 residues. This CDR3 reads CASSLSSGRGTEAFF. The CDR3 region has the DNA TGTGCCAGCAGTTTATCGAGTGGCAGGGGCACTGAAGCTTTCTTT.

The chain carries TRBV10-3 and TRBJ1-4; D is undetermined. This CDR3 spans 14 amino acids. The V end lost 0 bases, the J end lost 5 bases, and 7 bases lay between the germline ends. Per germline, CDR1 ENHRY and CDR2 SYGVKD. The chain's CDR3 is CAISESTSNEKLFF. The CDR3, as DNA: TGTGCCATCAGTGAGTCGACAAGCAATGAAAAACTGTTTTTT.

This chain joins TRBV27 and TRBJ2-3, with 8 positions matching TRBD2. Germline V CDR1 and CDR2: MNHEY, SMNVEV (reference sequence). The CDR3 extends over 16 amino acids. Germline trimming cut 2 bases from V and 6 bases from J; bases unmatched to any gene: 10. The CDR3: CASSLNRASGPDTQYF. CDR3 DNA: TGTGCCAGCAGTTTAAATCGGGCTAGCGGGCCTGATACGCAGTATTTT.

The DNA of the CDR3 is TGTGCCAGCAGCTTCCCCGTCTCCTACGAGCAGTACTTC. Translating it yields CASSFPVSYEQYF. The V and J genes are TRBV7-9 and TRBJ2-7; no definite D call. Looked up from germline, CDR1 is SEHNR and CDR2 is FQNEAQ (reference sequence). V was trimmed by 3 bases and J by 0 bases, leaving 6 bases between them. CDR3 length: 13 residues.